One sample yielded the 28 T cell receptor beta chains listed below, sequenced in a study of identical twins. TCRdb re-analysed the 5' RACE reads in MiXCR, keeping a single row per CDR3 protein. Of 700,000 or so distinct CDR3 sequences in the sample, around 8.6% were seen once. These data are also associated with another study on yellow fever vaccine responses in identical twins.

The sample taken for sequencing was PBMCs. The receptors originated from a woman younger than 30 in good health.

A few counts support this clonotype. The chain joins TRBV5-1 to TRBJ1-1; tentative D call: TRBD1 (5 bases). The length of the CDR3 is 13 residues. V lost 1 base to trimming and J lost 7 bases, with 11 bases between them. CDR1 and CDR2 from the germline V gene are SGHRS and YFSETQ. CDR3 bases: TGCGCCAGCAGCTTGCGGGACGGCCGTGAAGCTTTCTTT. Translation gives CASSLRDGREAFF.

This clonotype was picked up a small number of times. The chain has TRBV14 and TRBJ2-4; the D is unclear. V lost 1 base and J 0 bases, leaving 7 bases between the germline ends. The CDR3 spans 15 residues. Per the germline V gene, CDR1 is SGHDN and CDR2 is FVKESK. The CDR3 is CASSQAPRAKNIQYF. CDR3 nucleotide sequence: TGTGCCAGCAGCCAAGCGCCCCGAGCCAAAAACATTCAGTACTTC.

V is TRBV7-9 and J is TRBJ2-1, with 8 bases fitting TRBD2. V lost 8 bases to trimming and J lost 1 base; unmatched junction nucleotides: 10. The CDR3 is made up of 16 amino acids. Germline CDR1 SEHNR, CDR2 FQNEAQ (reference sequence). Here the CDR3 DNA reads TGTGCCAGCCACGGAAGCGGGAGCGATTCCTACAATGAGCAGTTCTTC. Protein: CASHGSGSDSYNEQFF.

This clonotype was picked up a small number of times. The CDR3 loop is CASSQEVTGALYSEQYF. The CDR3 region has the DNA TGTGCCAGCAGCCAAGAGGTTACAGGGGCCTTATACAGCGAGCAGTACTTC. This rearrangement joins TRBV4-2 to TRBJ2-7; the match to TRBD1 covers 7 bases. The CDR3 runs to 17 residues. Germline V gene sequence: CDR1 LGHNA, CDR2 YNFKEQ. V lost 0 bases, J lost 6 bases, and 14 bases stayed unmatched.

The sample holds a few counts of this clonotype. V and J are TRBV14 and TRBJ2-7; the D gene is possibly TRBD1 (5 bases). CDR3 size: 13 residues. CDR1 is SGHDN, CDR2 FVKESK, per germline. V lost 3 bases to trimming and J lost 3 bases, with 9 bases between them. CDR3 DNA sequence: TGTGCCAGCAGCCATCAGGGTGTCTACGAGCAGTACTTC. It specifies CASSHQGVYEQYF.

This clonotype was counted ten times or more. This CDR3 is CASSQTSGVSYNEQFF. CDR3 bases: TGCGCCAGCAGCCAGACTAGCGGGGTCTCCTACAATGAGCAGTTCTTC. The J gene is TRBJ2-1, the V gene TRBV5-1, with 11 bases that match TRBD2. The CDR3 length is 16 residues. Germline CDR1 reads SGHRS; CDR2 reads YFSETQ. V lost 4 bases and J lost 0; bases outside the gene matches: 3.

This clonotype was recorded a few times. The chain employs TRBV5-1 and TRBJ2-1; D remains unclear. Trimming took off 2 bases at V and 10 bases at J, with 25 bases between the two ends. In germline, CDR1 is SGHRS, CDR2 YFSETQ. The CDR3 is 17 residues long. The CDR3 reads CASSLVVARRNRPEQFF. The DNA of the CDR3 is TGCGCCAGCAGCTTAGTCGTGGCTCGGCGGAACCGCCCCGAGCAGTTCTTC.

This clonotype was picked up a small number of times. V gene TRBV20-1 combines with J gene TRBJ2-2, with a weak D call TRBD2 (7 bases). Trimming cost V 6 bases and J 0 bases, with 11 bases left between them. The CDR3 contains 14 residues. Germline loops: CDR1 DFQATT, CDR2 SNEGSKA (reference sequence). The CDR3 DNA reads as TGCAGTGCGCGGGGGCCGTCGAACACCGGGGAGCTGTTTTTT. Translating gives CSARGPSNTGELFF.

This clonotype was observed a few times. The gene calls are TRBV27 and TRBJ2-7, with D perhaps TRBD1 (6 bases). Germline values: CDR1 MNHEY, CDR2 SMNVEV (reference sequence). V dropped 0 bases and J dropped 6 bases, with 15 bases sitting between them. The CDR3 runs 15 residues. The CDR3 loop reads CASSLSIQGITEQYF. The CDR3 DNA is TGTGCCAGCAGTTTATCGATACAGGGTATAACCGAGCAGTACTTC.

This clonotype was seen a few times. The chain is built from TRBV20-1 and TRBJ2-3; D may be TRBD2 (6 bases). Germline-derived CDR1 and CDR2 are DFQATT and SNEGSKA (reference sequence). The CDR3 length is 14 residues. Trimming took off 6 bases at V and 3 bases at J, with 16 bases between the two ends. The CDR3 protein is CSARFLAATDTQYF. In DNA, the CDR3 is TGCAGTGCCAGATTCTTAGCGGCGACAGATACGCAGTATTTT.

J is TRBJ2-2 and V is TRBV12-3 or TRBV12-4; D tentatively fits TRBD1 or TRBD2 (6 bases each). The CDR3 length is 17 residues. Trimming shortened V by 4 bases and J by 2 bases, and 17 bases separated the two germline ends. CDR3 amino acids: CASSSPWGAVNTGELFF. DNA for the CDR3: TGTGCCAGCAGTTCTCCGTGGGGGGCAGTTAACACCGGGGAGCTGTTTTTT.

This clonotype came up many times. V is TRBV10-3 and J is TRBJ2-1; 8 positions agree with TRBD1. Trimming took 5 bases from V and 1 from J; bases not matched to a gene: 1. CDR1 is ENHRY, CDR2 SYGVKD, per germline. The CDR3 has 14 residues. CDR3 amino acids: CAISTGGSYNEQFF. The DNA of the CDR3 is TGTGCCATCAGTACAGGGGGGTCCTACAATGAGCAGTTCTTC.

This clonotype was detected only a few times. The rearrangement links TRBV12-3 or TRBV12-4 to TRBJ2-3; TRBD1 matches 8 bases. Trimming cost V 6 bases and J 3 bases; bases outside gene matches: 8. The CDR3 spans 15 residues. CDR3 amino acids: CASRPKDRVTDTQYF. The DNA of the CDR3 is TGTGCCAGCAGACCGAAGGACAGGGTTACAGATACGCAGTATTTT.

This clonotype came up a few times. The V and J genes are TRBV6-2 or TRBV6-3 and TRBJ2-1; D call uncertain. Germline-derived CDR1 and CDR2 are MNHEY and SVGEGT. The length of the CDR3 is 14 residues. V lost 0 bases and J lost 8, with 11 bases in between. The CDR3: CASSYSIVGHEQFF. The CDR3 nucleotides are TGTGCCAGCAGTTACTCGATCGTGGGCCATGAGCAGTTCTTC.

The rearrangement uses TRBV6-5 and TRBJ2-7; D is possibly TRBD1 (7 bases). Germline V CDR1 and CDR2: MNHEY, SVGAGI. The CDR3 extends over 16 amino acids. V lost 0 bases, J lost 2 bases, and 14 bases lay in between. The CDR3 bases are TGTGCCAGCAGTTACTCACCGCAGGGGGGTACCTACGAGCAGTACTTC. Its translation is CASSYSPQGGTYEQYF.

The chain carries TRBV10-2 and TRBJ2-5, with 9 bases aligning to TRBD1. CDR3 length equals 15 residues. The junction had 10 bases not matched to a gene; V was cut back by 6 bases and J by 5 bases. Germline V gives CDR1 WSHSY, CDR2 SAAADI. As DNA, the CDR3 is TGCGCCAGCAGCGATTTACAGGGGGCCGGGGAGACCCAGTACTTC. Translation: CASSDLQGAGETQYF.

This clonotype was picked up a small number of times. Germline is not matched at one junction end, which may reflect a read error. The gene calls are TRBV12-3 or TRBV12-4 and TRBJ2-2; TRBD1 matches 10 bases. CDR3 length: 18 residues. The CDR3 DNA reads TGTGCCCGCAGTTTTTCCCCCCTCCGGGACAGGGGTAACGGGGAGCTGTTTTTT. Protein product: CARSFSPLRDRGNGELFF.

This clonotype was counted between two and nine times. The chain uses TRBV6-2 or TRBV6-3 and TRBJ2-2; D may be TRBD2 (5 bases). Germline CDR1 is MNHEY and CDR2 is SVGEGT. V gave up 5 bases and J gave up 4 bases, with 11 bases separating them. The CDR3 loop spans 14 amino acids. The CDR3 here is CASSPDGLTGELFF. CDR3 nucleotide sequence: TGTGCCAGCAGTCCGGACGGACTCACCGGGGAGCTGTTTTTT.

This clonotype was counted between two and nine times. This chain links TRBV5-1 with TRBJ1-1; D not certain. Germline loops: CDR1 SGHRS, CDR2 YFSETQ. The V end was cut by 0 bases, the J end by 3 bases, with 6 bases between. This CDR3 region has 13 residues. This CDR3 is CASSLVTDTEAFF. The CDR3 nucleotides are TGCGCCAGCAGCTTGGTGACGGACACTGAAGCTTTCTTT.

Only a few counts were recorded for this clonotype. The rearrangement joins TRBV2 to TRBJ2-3; 7 nucleotides match TRBD1. Looked up from germline, CDR1 is SNHLY and CDR2 is FYNNEI. CDR3 length: 16 residues. V lost 5 bases and J lost 5; bases outside the gene matches: 13. In DNA form, the CDR3 reads TGTGCCAGCAGTCCAGACAGGGATTTAACACGAGATACGCAGTATTTT. This translates into CASSPDRDLTRDTQYF.

This clonotype was seen a handful of times. The genes are TRBV5-8 and TRBJ2-2; 10 bases align to TRBD2. V dropped 0 bases and J dropped 4; count of bases not matched to a gene: 6. The germline CDR1 and CDR2 sequences are SGHTS and YDEGEE. The CDR3 totals 17 residues. This CDR3 reads CASSLGSSGSSTGELFF. The CDR3 coding sequence is TGTGCCAGCAGCTTGGGCTCTAGCGGGAGCTCCACCGGGGAGCTGTTTTTT.

V and J are TRBV29-1 and TRBJ2-7, with 7 bases matching TRBD1. The CDR3 runs to 15 residues. V shed 3 bases, J shed 0 bases, and the junction held 8 bases outside the gene matches. CDR1 and CDR2 (germline): SQVTM, ANQGSEA. The CDR3 DNA is TGCAGCGTTGAGGATGGGACAGCGAGCTCCTACGAGCAGTACTTC. Translating it yields CSVEDGTASSYEQYF.

This clonotype has ten or more counts. The gene calls are TRBV12-3 or TRBV12-4 and TRBJ2-1; TRBD2 aligns across 12 bases. V shed 4 bases, J shed 5 bases, and the junction held 3 bases outside the gene matches. The CDR3 length is 15 residues. This chain's CDR3 is CASSSLAGGDNEQFF. In DNA form, the CDR3 reads TGTGCCAGCAGTTCCCTAGCGGGGGGGGACAATGAGCAGTTCTTC.

A few counts support this clonotype. Here the CDR3 reads CASSQGLAATYEQYF. DNA for the CDR3: TGCGCCAGCAGCCAAGGTCTAGCGGCGACCTACGAGCAGTACTTC. The rearrangement links TRBV4-3 to TRBJ2-7; TRBD2 aligns across 7 bases. V trimming: 1 base; J trimming: 2 bases; junction bases outside the gene matches: 5. The CDR3 totals 15 residues. Germline V gives CDR1 LGHNA, CDR2 YSLEER.

The J gene is TRBJ2-7, the V gene TRBV28, with D tentatively TRBD1 or TRBD2 (5 bases each). Germline CDR1 is MDHEN and CDR2 is SYDVKM. Trimming cost V 6 bases and J 2 bases, with 17 bases left between them. The CDR3 has 15 amino acids. CDR3 residues: CASRLRRDRTYEQYF. CDR3 sequence (DNA): TGTGCCAGCAGACTCCGCCGGGACCGGACCTACGAGCAGTACTTC.

The genes are TRBV10-3 and TRBJ2-3; the match to TRBD1 covers 7 bases. Germline V gives CDR1 ENHRY, CDR2 SYGVKD. V gave up 11 bases and J gave up 4 bases; unmatched junction bases: 6. The CDR3 runs 12 residues. DNA of the CDR3: TGTGCCTCACAGGGGATTGCAGATACGCAGTATTTT. This sequence encodes CASQGIADTQYF.

This chain joins TRBV27 and TRBJ1-4, with 9 bases matching TRBD1. Germline CDR1 and CDR2: MNHEY and SMNVEV (reference sequence). Trimming removed 6 bases from V and 0 bases from J; junction bases left unmatched: 11. This CDR3 has 18 residues. CDR3 loop: CASRPGTGNTSTNEKLFF. CDR3 sequence (DNA): TGTGCCAGCAGACCCGGGACAGGGAACACCTCAACTAATGAAAAACTGTTTTTT.

This chain links TRBV7-2 with TRBJ2-5; D might be TRBD2 (6 bases). The length of the CDR3 is 15 residues. Germline V gene lookup returns CDR1 SGHTA and CDR2 FQGNSA. The ends were cut back, 1 base at V and 5 bases at J, with 14 bases in the middle. The CDR3 region is CASSLVPGVGETQYF. In nucleotides, the CDR3 is TGTGCCAGCAGCTTAGTCCCGGGGGTGGGGGAGACCCAGTACTTC.